This is a list of T cell receptor beta chains from one sample in a study of blood T cell repertoires in COVID-19. Repertoires were generated with immunoSEQ multiplex PCR, while TCRdb's copy carries only in-frame clones and drops some. The sample has a few hundred thousand clones, roughly 88% seen once. The specimen sequenced was peripheral blood. The receptors were gathered from a woman in her 70s with COVID-19, enrolled during active disease. Both conserved end residues are part of each CDR3. D genes are given only for firm matches. The size entry is marked missing in some rows and otherwise reads once, few, many or a size class.

J: TRBJ2-3
V: TRBV9
D: TRBD2
size: once
DNA: TGTGCCAGCAGCGTAGGACTAGCGGGGAGAACTAGCACAGATACGCAGTATTTT
CDR3: CASSVGLAGRTSTDTQYF

J: TRBJ1-6
V: TRBV27
D: TRBD1
size: -
DNA: TGTGCCAGCAGTGAGACAGGGGTAGGATCACCCCTCCACTTT
CDR3: CASSETGVGSPLHF

J: TRBJ2-7
V: TRBV6-5
D: -
size: -
DNA: TGTGCCAGCAGTTACTCGTCCTCGTACGAGCAGTACTTC
CDR3: CASSYSSSYEQYF

J: TRBJ1-1
V: TRBV19
D: -
size: -
DNA: TGTGCCAGTAGTATCGGGAGGCGTGCTTGGGGAGCTTTCTTT
CDR3: CASSIGRRAWGAFF

J: TRBJ2-5
V: TRBV23-1
D: -
size: -
DNA: TGCGTCAGAACGCCGCGTACCGAGACCCAGTACTTC
CDR3: CVRTPRTETQYF

J: TRBJ1-2
V: TRBV3-1/TRBV3-2
D: TRBD1
size: once
DNA: TGTGCCAGCAAAAGGGGACAGGGGGATTATGGCTACACCTTC
CDR3: CASKRGQGDYGYTF

J: TRBJ2-3
V: TRBV27
D: TRBD2
size: -
DNA: TGTGCCAGCAGTTCCTTCGGTTTTGGGAGGGTTAAAGATACGCAGTATTTT
CDR3: CASSSFGFGRVKDTQYF

J: TRBJ1-5
V: TRBV7-2
D: -
size: -
DNA: TGTGCCAGCAGCTTAACGGGGGGGGATTATGGGTTGGCCCAGCATTTT
CDR3: CASSLTGGDYGLAQHF

J: TRBJ1-1
V: TRBV2
D: TRBD1
size: -
DNA: TGTGCCAGCACCTCCGGGACAGCGGTTAACACTGAAGCTTTCTTT
CDR3: CASTSGTAVNTEAFF

J: TRBJ2-5
V: TRBV9
D: -
size: -
DNA: TGTGCCAGCAGCTCGGGCCGTGAGCGGGCGAGAAAAGAGACCCAGTACTTC
CDR3: CASSSGRERARKETQYF